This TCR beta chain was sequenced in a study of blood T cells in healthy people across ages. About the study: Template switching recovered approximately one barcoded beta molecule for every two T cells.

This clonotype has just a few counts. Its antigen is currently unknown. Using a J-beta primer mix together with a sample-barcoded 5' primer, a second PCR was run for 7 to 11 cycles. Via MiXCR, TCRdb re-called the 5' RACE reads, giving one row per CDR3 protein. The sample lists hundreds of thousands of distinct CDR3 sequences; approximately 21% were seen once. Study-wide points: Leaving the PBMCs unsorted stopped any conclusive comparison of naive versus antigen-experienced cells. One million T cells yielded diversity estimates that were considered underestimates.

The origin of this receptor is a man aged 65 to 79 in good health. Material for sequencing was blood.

The CDR3 sequence is CASTAGMGETQYF. CDR3 bases: TGTGCCAGCACAGCAGGGATGGGAGAGACCCAGTACTTC. The chain links TRBV2 to TRBJ2-5, with D perhaps TRBD1 (5 bases). Between the trimmed V and J ends, which lost 7 bases and 4 bases, there was a span of 13 bases. Looked up from germline, CDR1 is SNHLY and CDR2 is FYNNEI. This CDR3 spans 13 amino acids.